Listed below are T cell receptor beta chains from one sample, sequenced in a study of shared clonotypes between healthy human individuals. Using immunoSEQ multiplex PCR, the repertoire was profiled, and TCRdb retains in-frame clones only, with some absent. The sample includes 2 million to 2.5 million clones, over 85% of them seen just once. Material: naive CD4+ T cells sorted from blood. Source of these receptors: a man aged 18 to 35 in good health. The CDR3 runs from the conserved cysteine through the conserved F or W. The D gene is left open where the match is weak. Clone size is given for some rows only: seen once, a few or many times, or a class if the clone is expanded.

v_gene: TRBV11-2
d_gene: TRBD2
abundance: once
j_gene: TRBJ2-5
CDR3nt: TGTGCCAGCAGCCCACTAGTAGCGGGGACCCAAGAGACCCAGTACTTC
CDR3aa: CASSPLVAGTQETQYF

v_gene: TRBV15
d_gene: TRBD2
abundance: NA
j_gene: TRBJ2-7
CDR3nt: TGTGCCACCAGCAGAGTAGGGCTAGCGGGGGGCGAGCAGTACTTC
CDR3aa: CATSRVGLAGGEQYF

v_gene: TRBV6-6
d_gene: TRBD1
abundance: NA
j_gene: TRBJ1-5
CDR3nt: TGTGCCAGCAGTGACCGACAGGGGAGGGTTCAGCCCCAGCATTTT
CDR3aa: CASSDRQGRVQPQHF

v_gene: TRBV11-2
d_gene: NA
abundance: NA
j_gene: TRBJ2-7
CDR3nt: TGTGCCAGCAGCCCTACCGGGACACTTACCTACGAGCAGTACTTC
CDR3aa: CASSPTGTLTYEQYF

v_gene: TRBV5-1
d_gene: NA
abundance: NA
j_gene: TRBJ1-1
CDR3nt: TGCGCCAGCAGCTCCCAGACAGGAAAGAACACTGAAGCTTTCTTT
CDR3aa: CASSSQTGKNTEAFF

v_gene: TRBV2
d_gene: TRBD2
abundance: NA
j_gene: TRBJ2-2
CDR3nt: TGTGCCAGCAGTTATGGGACTACCCGAGGCACCGGGGAGCTGTTTTTT
CDR3aa: CASSYGTTRGTGELFF

v_gene: TRBV30
d_gene: NA
abundance: NA
j_gene: TRBJ1-2
CDR3nt: TGTGCCTGGAGTGAGACTAACTATGGCTACACCTTC
CDR3aa: CAWSETNYGYTF

v_gene: TRBV6-6
d_gene: NA
abundance: once
j_gene: TRBJ1-4
CDR3nt: TGTGCCACCAAAGACAGTTTAAACGAAAAACTGTTTTTT
CDR3aa: CATKDSLNEKLFF

v_gene: TRBV7-9
d_gene: TRBD1
abundance: NA
j_gene: TRBJ2-3
CDR3nt: TGTGCCAGCAGCTTAGGTGTAGGGGGCGCAGATACGCAGTATTTT
CDR3aa: CASSLGVGGADTQYF

v_gene: TRBV27
d_gene: TRBD1
abundance: NA
j_gene: TRBJ1-5
CDR3nt: TGTGCCAGCAGTTTCAACGACCCAGGGGGCTCTCAGCCCCAGCATTTT
CDR3aa: CASSFNDPGGSQPQHF

v_gene: TRBV10-3
d_gene: TRBD1
abundance: once
j_gene: TRBJ2-3
CDR3nt: TGTGCCATCAGTGAGTCGGGAGACAGGGGCCGTAATACGCAGTATTTT
CDR3aa: CAISESGDRGRNTQYF

v_gene: TRBV7-3
d_gene: NA
abundance: NA
j_gene: TRBJ2-3
CDR3nt: TGTGCCAGCAGCGCAACCCCCCCAGATACGCAGTATTTT
CDR3aa: CASSATPPDTQYF

v_gene: TRBV28
d_gene: NA
abundance: NA
j_gene: TRBJ1-1
CDR3nt: TGTGCCAGTGGACGAATGAACACTGAAGCTTTCTTT
CDR3aa: CASGRMNTEAFF

v_gene: TRBV11-2
d_gene: TRBD2
abundance: NA
j_gene: TRBJ2-3
CDR3nt: TGTGCCAGCAGCTTATGGCGGGGGGGCGGTACGCAGTATTTT
CDR3aa: CASSLWRGGGTQYF

v_gene: TRBV9
d_gene: NA
abundance: NA
j_gene: TRBJ2-2
CDR3nt: TGTGCCAGCAGCGTAGAGGCAGGGAGAGTCGGGGAGCTGTTTTTT
CDR3aa: CASSVEAGRVGELFF

v_gene: TRBV5-6
d_gene: NA
abundance: NA
j_gene: TRBJ2-2
CDR3nt: TGTGCCAGCAGCTTGCCAGCACCGTCCACCGGGGAGCTGTTTTTT
CDR3aa: CASSLPAPSTGELFF

v_gene: TRBV28
d_gene: TRBD1
abundance: few
j_gene: TRBJ1-5
CDR3nt: TGTGCCAGCAGAGACAGGGAGAGCAATCAGCCCCAGCATTTT
CDR3aa: CASRDRESNQPQHF

v_gene: TRBV6-1
d_gene: TRBD1
abundance: NA
j_gene: TRBJ1-2
CDR3nt: TGTGCCAGCAGTGACATGACAGGGATCGGTCCTGGCTACACCTTC
CDR3aa: CASSDMTGIGPGYTF

v_gene: TRBV6-6
d_gene: NA
abundance: NA
j_gene: TRBJ2-1
CDR3nt: TGTGCCAGCACCCCCCGGCGGGCAGGGACCAATGAGCAGTTCTTC
CDR3aa: CASTPRRAGTNEQFF

v_gene: TRBV5-6
d_gene: NA
abundance: NA
j_gene: TRBJ1-4
CDR3nt: TGTGCCAGCAGCCCCGCCGGGACTAATGAAAAACTGTTTTTT
CDR3aa: CASSPAGTNEKLFF

v_gene: TRBV7-2
d_gene: TRBD2
abundance: NA
j_gene: TRBJ2-7
CDR3nt: TGTGCCAGCAGCTCCCCCGTAGCGGGCCACTACGAGCAGTACTTC
CDR3aa: CASSSPVAGHYEQYF

v_gene: TRBV5-4
d_gene: TRBD2
abundance: NA
j_gene: TRBJ2-3
CDR3nt: TGTGCCAGCAGCTTACGACTAGCGGGAGTCCCCACAGATACGCAGTATTTT
CDR3aa: CASSLRLAGVPTDTQYF

v_gene: TRBV27
d_gene: NA
abundance: NA
j_gene: TRBJ1-2
CDR3nt: TGTGCCAGCAGTTTTACAGCAAACTATGGCTACACCTTC
CDR3aa: CASSFTANYGYTF

v_gene: TRBV5-7
d_gene: NA
abundance: NA
j_gene: TRBJ2-7
CDR3nt: TGTGCCAGCAGCCCGCGGGACGGGCAGTACTTC
CDR3aa: CASSPRDGQYF

v_gene: TRBV18
d_gene: NA
abundance: NA
j_gene: TRBJ1-1
CDR3nt: TGTGCCAGCTCACCACCGGAAGGGTACCCTGAAGCTTTCTTT
CDR3aa: CASSPPEGYPEAFF

v_gene: TRBV15
d_gene: TRBD1
abundance: NA
j_gene: TRBJ1-1
CDR3nt: TGTGCCACCAGCAGAGGAGGGACAGGGAGGCCAGGCACTGAAGCTTTCTTT
CDR3aa: CATSRGGTGRPGTEAFF

v_gene: TRBV7-8
d_gene: NA
abundance: once
j_gene: TRBJ1-6
CDR3nt: TGTGCCAGCAGCTTATTAAGGAATTCACCCCTCCACTTT
CDR3aa: CASSLLRNSPLHF

v_gene: TRBV7-2
d_gene: NA
abundance: NA
j_gene: TRBJ1-5
CDR3nt: TGTGCCAGCAGCTTATCGGGGACGGGAGGCAATCAGCCCCAGCATTTT
CDR3aa: CASSLSGTGGNQPQHF

v_gene: TRBV18
d_gene: NA
abundance: NA
j_gene: TRBJ1-1
CDR3nt: TGTGCCGGATCGGCGGGGAACACTGAAGCTTTCTTT
CDR3aa: CAGSAGNTEAFF

v_gene: TRBV7-6
d_gene: TRBD2
abundance: NA
j_gene: TRBJ2-2
CDR3nt: TGTGCCAGCACCACGGGACTAGCGGCCGGGGAGCTGTTTTTT
CDR3aa: CASTTGLAAGELFF

v_gene: TRBV28
d_gene: NA
abundance: NA
j_gene: TRBJ1-1
CDR3nt: TGTGCCAGCAGTTTACCTACGGGCGCCCTCGATGAAGCTTTCTTT
CDR3aa: CASSLPTGALDEAFF

v_gene: TRBV5-1
d_gene: NA
abundance: NA
j_gene: TRBJ2-5
CDR3nt: TGCGCCAGCAGCTTGGGGGCAGAGACCCAGTACTTC
CDR3aa: CASSLGAETQYF

v_gene: TRBV10-1
d_gene: NA
abundance: NA
j_gene: TRBJ2-7
CDR3nt: TGCGCCAGCAGTGCCTCGGGACACGGCGAGCAGTACTTC
CDR3aa: CASSASGHGEQYF

v_gene: TRBV18
d_gene: NA
abundance: once
j_gene: TRBJ2-7
CDR3nt: TGTGCCAGCTCCCCCTCCGGGGGTGGCGAGCAGTACTTC
CDR3aa: CASSPSGGGEQYF

v_gene: TRBV5-4
d_gene: NA
abundance: once
j_gene: TRBJ2-3
CDR3nt: TGTGCCAGCAGCTTAAGTACTGGTAGCACAGATACGCAGTATTTT
CDR3aa: CASSLSTGSTDTQYF

v_gene: TRBV11-2
d_gene: NA
abundance: NA
j_gene: TRBJ2-7
CDR3nt: TGTGCCAGCAGCTTAGTAGGGGCAGGGATCTCCTACGAGCAGTACTTC
CDR3aa: CASSLVGAGISYEQYF

v_gene: TRBV7-2
d_gene: TRBD1
abundance: NA
j_gene: TRBJ2-3
CDR3nt: TGTGCCAGCACCACGGGACAGGGCACAGATACGCAGTATTTT
CDR3aa: CASTTGQGTDTQYF

v_gene: TRBV5-4
d_gene: TRBD1
abundance: once
j_gene: TRBJ1-1
CDR3nt: TGTGCCAGCAGCGCGACAGGGGGTGACACTGAAGCTTTCTTT
CDR3aa: CASSATGGDTEAFF

v_gene: TRBV18
d_gene: TRBD1
abundance: once
j_gene: TRBJ1-4
CDR3nt: TGTGCCAGCTCACGGGACAGGGACAATAATGAAAAACTGTTTTTT
CDR3aa: CASSRDRDNNEKLFF

v_gene: TRBV5-6
d_gene: TRBD1
abundance: NA
j_gene: TRBJ2-3
CDR3nt: TGTGCCAGCAGCTACTTGACAGGGACGGGAGATACGCAGTATTTT
CDR3aa: CASSYLTGTGDTQYF

v_gene: TRBV12-5
d_gene: NA
abundance: NA
j_gene: TRBJ2-5
CDR3nt: TGTGCTAGTGGTCTATGGGTGGAGGAGACCCAGTACTTC
CDR3aa: CASGLWVEETQYF

v_gene: TRBV19
d_gene: NA
abundance: NA
j_gene: TRBJ2-7
CDR3nt: TGTGCCAGTAGGGCGGACAGAAAATCCTACGAGCAGTACTTC
CDR3aa: CASRADRKSYEQYF

v_gene: TRBV6-4
d_gene: NA
abundance: NA
j_gene: TRBJ1-1
CDR3nt: TGTGCCAGTCAGACAGCTCCACGCTGGATGAACACTGAAGCTTTCTTT
CDR3aa: CASQTAPRWMNTEAFF

v_gene: TRBV7-2
d_gene: TRBD1
abundance: NA
j_gene: TRBJ2-1
CDR3nt: TGTGCCAGCAGCTTAGGAGGGACAGGGATCAATGAGCAGTTCTTC
CDR3aa: CASSLGGTGINEQFF

v_gene: TRBV6-5
d_gene: NA
abundance: NA
j_gene: TRBJ2-2
CDR3nt: TGTGCCAGCAGTTCCAGAGCGAGGGAATGGGTCGGGGAGCTGTTTTTT
CDR3aa: CASSSRAREWVGELFF

v_gene: TRBV11-2
d_gene: NA
abundance: NA
j_gene: TRBJ1-2
CDR3nt: TGTGCCAGCAGCTTAGGGGTAGGATCTAACTATGGCTACACCTTC
CDR3aa: CASSLGVGSNYGYTF

v_gene: TRBV7-8
d_gene: NA
abundance: NA
j_gene: TRBJ2-5
CDR3nt: TGTGCCAGCAGTTATGCAGGGGGGCCAGAGACCCAGTACTTC
CDR3aa: CASSYAGGPETQYF

v_gene: TRBV2
d_gene: NA
abundance: NA
j_gene: TRBJ2-3
CDR3nt: TGTGCCAGCAGTACCGACGGACAGACGCAGTATTTT
CDR3aa: CASSTDGQTQYF

v_gene: TRBV30
d_gene: TRBD1
abundance: NA
j_gene: TRBJ1-2
CDR3nt: TGTGCCTGGAGGCGCCGGGACAGGGAGAACTATGGCTACACCTTC
CDR3aa: CAWRRRDRENYGYTF

v_gene: TRBV18
d_gene: TRBD2
abundance: NA
j_gene: TRBJ2-7
CDR3nt: TGTGCCAGCTCACTCTCTGGGACTAGCGGCTACGAGCAGTACTTC
CDR3aa: CASSLSGTSGYEQYF

v_gene: TRBV4-1
d_gene: TRBD1
abundance: NA
j_gene: TRBJ2-7
CDR3nt: TGCGCCAGCAGCCAATCTAGGACAGGGTTTAACGAGCAGTACTTC
CDR3aa: CASSQSRTGFNEQYF